One T cell receptor (beta chain) is described in this entry. Time point: pre-sensitization, week 0. The treatment: therapeutic diphenylcyclopropenone sensitization with weekly scalp DPC. This sample was included in a study of human T cells and chemical hapten exposure. TCRdb passed the RACE reads through MiXCR, listing each CDR3 protein once. The sample lists some 38,000 distinct CDR3 sequences, 7.5% to 8% occurring once. V shed 4 bases and J 6 bases; nucleotides not matched to a gene: 2. From germline, CDR1 is SQVTM and CDR2 ANQGSEA. This CDR3 spans 12 amino acids. The sequence came from a woman aged 45 to 65 with alopecia areata. Some clones in this sample may be carry-over from other donors' samples. This chain connects TRBV29-1 to TRBJ2-2; 7 bases are shared with TRBD1. Specimen: whole blood, collected in connection with sensitization to the hapten diphenylcyclopropenone (DPC). The CDR3 DNA reads TGCAGCGTTGGACAGGGTCCCGGGGAGCTGTTTTTT. It translates to CSVGQGPGELFF.